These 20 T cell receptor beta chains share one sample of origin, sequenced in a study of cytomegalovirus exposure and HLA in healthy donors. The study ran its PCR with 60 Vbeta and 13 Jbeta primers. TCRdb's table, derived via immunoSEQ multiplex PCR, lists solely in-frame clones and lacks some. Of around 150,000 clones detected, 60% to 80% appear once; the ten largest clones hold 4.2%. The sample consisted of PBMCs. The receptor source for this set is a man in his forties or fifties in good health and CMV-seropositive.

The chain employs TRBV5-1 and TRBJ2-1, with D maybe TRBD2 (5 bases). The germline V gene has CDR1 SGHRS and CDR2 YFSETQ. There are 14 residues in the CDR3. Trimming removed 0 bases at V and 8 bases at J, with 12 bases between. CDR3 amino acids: CASSLAGDRYEQFF. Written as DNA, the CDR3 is TGCGCCAGCAGCTTGGCCGGGGATCGATATGAGCAGTTCTTC.

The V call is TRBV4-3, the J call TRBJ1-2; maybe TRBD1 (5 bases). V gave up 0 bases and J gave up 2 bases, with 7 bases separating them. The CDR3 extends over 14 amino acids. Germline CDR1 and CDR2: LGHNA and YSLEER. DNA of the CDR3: TGCGCCAGCAGCCAAGAAACAGGAAACTATGGCTACACCTTC. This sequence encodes CASSQETGNYGYTF.

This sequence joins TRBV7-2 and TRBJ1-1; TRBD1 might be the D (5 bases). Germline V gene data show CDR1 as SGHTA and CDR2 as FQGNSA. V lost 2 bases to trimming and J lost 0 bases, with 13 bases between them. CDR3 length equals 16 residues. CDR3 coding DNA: TGTGCCAGCAGCTTATATCTGGGGGGACTGAACACTGAAGCTTTCTTT. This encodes CASSLYLGGLNTEAFF.

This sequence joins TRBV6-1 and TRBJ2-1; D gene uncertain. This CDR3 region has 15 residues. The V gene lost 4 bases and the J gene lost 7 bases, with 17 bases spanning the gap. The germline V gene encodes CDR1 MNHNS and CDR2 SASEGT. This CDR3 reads CASSVGAYRSNEQFF. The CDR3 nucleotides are TGTGCCAGCAGTGTAGGAGCGTACCGGTCGAATGAGCAGTTCTTC.

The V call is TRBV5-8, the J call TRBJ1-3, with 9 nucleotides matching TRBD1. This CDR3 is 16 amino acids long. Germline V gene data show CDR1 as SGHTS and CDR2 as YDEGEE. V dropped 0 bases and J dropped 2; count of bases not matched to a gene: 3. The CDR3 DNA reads TGTGCCAGCAGCTTGGGTGGGACAGGGCCTGGAAACACCATATATTTT. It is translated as CASSLGGTGPGNTIYF.

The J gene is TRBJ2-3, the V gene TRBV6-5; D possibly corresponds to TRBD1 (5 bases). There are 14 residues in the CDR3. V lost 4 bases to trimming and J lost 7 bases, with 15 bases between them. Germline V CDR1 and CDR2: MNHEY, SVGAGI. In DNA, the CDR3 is TGTGCCAGCAGTTCTATAAGACAGTACAATACGCAGTATTTT. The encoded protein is CASSSIRQYNTQYF.

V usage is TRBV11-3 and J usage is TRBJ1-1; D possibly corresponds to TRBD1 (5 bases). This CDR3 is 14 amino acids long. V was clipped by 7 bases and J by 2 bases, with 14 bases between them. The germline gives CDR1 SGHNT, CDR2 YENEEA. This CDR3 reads CASNPGGANTEAFF. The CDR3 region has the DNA TGTGCCAGCAACCCCGGCGGGGCCAACACTGAAGCTTTCTTT.

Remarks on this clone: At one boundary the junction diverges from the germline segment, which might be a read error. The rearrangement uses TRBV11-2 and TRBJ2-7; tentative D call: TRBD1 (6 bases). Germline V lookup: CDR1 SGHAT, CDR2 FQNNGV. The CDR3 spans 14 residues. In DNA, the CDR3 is TGTGCCAGCAGCCTAGACAGGCTAAGCTACGAGCAGTACTTC. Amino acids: CASSLDRLSYEQYF.

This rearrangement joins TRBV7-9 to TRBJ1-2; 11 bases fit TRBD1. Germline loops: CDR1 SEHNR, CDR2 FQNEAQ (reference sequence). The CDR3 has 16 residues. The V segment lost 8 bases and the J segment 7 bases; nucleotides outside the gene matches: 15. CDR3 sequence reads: CASSGTGGRVVAGYTF. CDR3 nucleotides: TGTGCCAGCTCCGGGACAGGGGGGCGGGTGGTGGCTGGCTACACCTTC.

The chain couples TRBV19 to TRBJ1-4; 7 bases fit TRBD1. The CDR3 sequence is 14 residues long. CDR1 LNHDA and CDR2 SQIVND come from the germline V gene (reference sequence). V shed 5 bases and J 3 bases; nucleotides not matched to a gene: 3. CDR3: CASSDREANEKLFF. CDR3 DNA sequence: TGTGCCAGTAGTGACAGGGAAGCTAATGAAAAACTGTTTTTT. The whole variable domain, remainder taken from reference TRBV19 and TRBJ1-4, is DGGITQSPKYLFRKEGQNVTLSCEQNLNHDAMYWYRQDPGQGLRLIYYSQIVNDFQKGDIAEGYSVSREKKESFPLTVTSAQKNPTAFYLCASSDREANEKLFFGSGTQLSVL.

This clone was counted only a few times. In nucleotides, the CDR3 is TGTGCCAGCAGCATAGGAGGTCAAGAGACCCAGTACTTC. Protein sequence: CASSIGGQETQYF. The genes are TRBV7-3 and TRBJ2-5, with D perhaps TRBD2 (5 bases). Germline V CDR1 and CDR2: SGHTA, FQGTGA. V was cut by 5 bases and J by 2 bases, with 9 bases left in between. The CDR3 contains 13 residues.

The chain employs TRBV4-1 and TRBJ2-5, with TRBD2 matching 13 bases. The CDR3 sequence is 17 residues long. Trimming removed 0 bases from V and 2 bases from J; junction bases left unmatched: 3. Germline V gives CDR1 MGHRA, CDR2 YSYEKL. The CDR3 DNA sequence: TGCGCCAGCAGCCAAGAGGGGGGACTAGCGGGGCAAGAGACCCAGTACTTC. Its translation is CASSQEGGLAGQETQYF.

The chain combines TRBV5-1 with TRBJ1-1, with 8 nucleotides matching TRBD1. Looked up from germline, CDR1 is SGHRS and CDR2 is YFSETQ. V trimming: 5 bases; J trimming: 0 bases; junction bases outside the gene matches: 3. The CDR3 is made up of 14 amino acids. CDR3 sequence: CASRQGQVNTEAFF. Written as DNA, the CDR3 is TGCGCCAGCAGACAGGGACAGGTGAACACTGAAGCTTTCTTT.

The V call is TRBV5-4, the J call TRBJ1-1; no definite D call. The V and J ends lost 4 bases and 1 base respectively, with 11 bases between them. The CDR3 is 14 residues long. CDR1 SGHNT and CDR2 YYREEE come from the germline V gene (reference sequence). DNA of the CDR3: TGTGCCAGCAGCCCTGGACTTCCGAACACTGAAGCTTTCTTT. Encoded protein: CASSPGLPNTEAFF.

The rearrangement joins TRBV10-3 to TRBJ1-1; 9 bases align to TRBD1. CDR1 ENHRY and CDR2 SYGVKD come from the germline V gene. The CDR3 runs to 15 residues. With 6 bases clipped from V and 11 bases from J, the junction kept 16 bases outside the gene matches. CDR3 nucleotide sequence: TGTGCCATCAGGACTCCGGGACAGGGAGTCGAGGGGGCTTTCTTT. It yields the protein CAIRTPGQGVEGAFF.

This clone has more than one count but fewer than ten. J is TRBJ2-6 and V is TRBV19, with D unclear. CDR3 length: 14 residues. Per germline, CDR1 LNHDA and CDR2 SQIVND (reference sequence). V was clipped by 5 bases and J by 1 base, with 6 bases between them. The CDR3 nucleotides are TGTGCCAGTAGTCCCGGGTCTGGGGCCAACGTCCTGACTTTC. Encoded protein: CASSPGSGANVLTF.

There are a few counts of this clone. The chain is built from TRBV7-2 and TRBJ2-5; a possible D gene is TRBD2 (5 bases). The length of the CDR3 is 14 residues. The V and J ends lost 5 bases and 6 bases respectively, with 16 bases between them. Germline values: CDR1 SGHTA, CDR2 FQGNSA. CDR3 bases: TGTGCCAGCAGCCCCGGGATTTCCTCGAAGACCCAGTACTTC. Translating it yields CASSPGISSKTQYF.

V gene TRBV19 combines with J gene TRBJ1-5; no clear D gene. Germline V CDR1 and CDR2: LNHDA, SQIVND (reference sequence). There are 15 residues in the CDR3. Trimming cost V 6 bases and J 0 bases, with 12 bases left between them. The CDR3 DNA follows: TGTGCCAGTAGCGATCCTTGGCTTAGCAATCAGCCCCAGCATTTT. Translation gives CASSDPWLSNQPQHF.

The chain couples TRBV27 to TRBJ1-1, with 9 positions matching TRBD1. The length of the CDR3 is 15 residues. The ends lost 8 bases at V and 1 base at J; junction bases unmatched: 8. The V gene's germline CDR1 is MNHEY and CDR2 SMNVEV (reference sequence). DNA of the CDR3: TGTGCCAGCGCCCTGGGGACAGGGCGGAACACTGAAGCTTTCTTT. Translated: CASALGTGRNTEAFF.

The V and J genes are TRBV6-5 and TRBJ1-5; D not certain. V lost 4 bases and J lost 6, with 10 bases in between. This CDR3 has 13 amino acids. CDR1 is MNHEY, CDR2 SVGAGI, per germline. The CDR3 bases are TGTGCCAGCAGTTCGTCGGGGATTCAGCCCCAGCATTTT. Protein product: CASSSSGIQPQHF.